This entry lists 12 T cell receptor beta chains sequenced from one sample in a study of blood T cell repertoires in COVID-19 (dated by TCRdb to 2019 to 2021). The library was obtained by the immunoSEQ multiplex PCR assay. The immuneACCESS repertoire file appears here via TCRdb, limited to in-frame rearrangements. These files lack a portion of the clones; in checked studies, under half of the deficit traces to unresolved V genes, and the cause of the others is not known. The table for this sample lists a few hundred thousand clones; 80% to 95% of them were counted only once. Less than 20% of the sample rests with the top ten. Sequenced material: PBMCs or T cells enriched from blood (not recorded which). The source is a woman in her thirties who had recovered from COVID-19.

CDR3 coding DNA: TGTGCCAGCAGTGAAGCCGCTCCTGAGTCACGGAGGTCACCCCTCCACTTT. It is translated as CASSEAAPESRRSPLHF. The chain joins TRBV6-1 to TRBJ1-6; D not resolved. Trimming took 0 bases from V and 10 from J, leaving 19 bases between them. The CDR3 is 17 residues long. Per germline, CDR1 MNHNS and CDR2 SASEGT.

This clone was recorded once. The chain is built from TRBV28 and TRBJ2-7; 12 bases align to TRBD2. The CDR3 length is 14 residues. J gave up 4 bases and V 7 bases, and 5 bases lay outside the gene matches. Per germline, CDR1 MDHEN and CDR2 SYDVKM. CDR3 in DNA: TGTGCCAGCAACCTGGGACTAGCGGGTTACGAGCAGTACTTC. Amino acids: CASNLGLAGYEQYF.

The chain recombines TRBV5-5 with TRBJ2-3; TRBD2 agrees at 14 bases. The CDR3 length is 18 residues. Germline V CDR1 and CDR2: SGHKS, YYEKEE (reference sequence). V dropped 3 bases and J dropped 5; count of bases not matched to a gene: 11. CDR3 in amino acids: CASSSTHAGTSGGDTQYF. In nucleotides, the CDR3 is TGTGCCAGCAGCTCAACCCATGCCGGGACTAGCGGGGGAGATACGCAGTATTTT.

The gene calls are TRBV23-1 and TRBJ1-2, with D possibly matching TRBD1 (5 bases). TRBV23-1 is treated as an ORF (open reading frame) with a function not yet certain. The length of the CDR3 is 13 residues. Trimming removed 8 bases at V and 2 bases at J, with 12 bases between. CDR3 in DNA: TGCGCCAGCCGCGGGGGGGAAAACTATGGCTACACCTTC. Amino acid sequence: CASRGGENYGYTF.

The chain is built from TRBV7-9 and TRBJ1-5; 9 nucleotides agree with TRBD1. Germline V gives CDR1 SEHNR, CDR2 FQNEAQ (reference sequence). With V trimmed by 4 bases and J by 7 bases, 11 bases remained unmatched. CDR3 length equals 16 residues. CDR3 region: CASSSLTGGAYQPQHF. The CDR3 DNA sequence: TGTGCCAGCAGCTCGCTTACAGGGGGCGCTTACCAGCCCCAGCATTTT.

The chain employs TRBV21-1 and TRBJ1-5. TRBV21-1 is a known pseudogene. The CDR3 contains 16 residues. The CDR3, as DNA: TGTGCCAGCAGCAAAGCCGGTAAGAGACGGGTCCAGCCCCAGCATTTT. Amino acid sequence: CASSKAGKRRVQPQHF.

The rearrangement links TRBV5-1 to TRBJ2-4; 12 bases are a match to TRBD1. Trimming removed 4 bases from V and 7 bases from J; junction bases left unmatched: 9. The germline V gene encodes CDR1 SGHRS and CDR2 YFSETQ. The CDR3 has 16 residues. CDR3 sequence (DNA): TGCGCCAGCAGCCCGGAGGGACAGGGGGCGAGGAACATTCAGTACTTC. Translation gives CASSPEGQGARNIQYF.

V and J are TRBV6-2 or TRBV6-3 and TRBJ2-7; the D gene is possibly TRBD2 (6 bases). The CDR3 extends over 14 amino acids. Germline-derived CDR1 and CDR2 are MNHEY and SVGEGT. V gave up 2 bases and J gave up 4 bases, with 12 bases separating them. CDR3 loop: CASSYVGSYYEQYF. The CDR3 bases are TGTGCCAGCAGTTACGTCGGGAGTTATTACGAGCAGTACTTC.

The V call is TRBV30, the J call TRBJ2-6; TRBD1 matches at 9 bases. Per the germline V gene, CDR1 is GTSNPN and CDR2 is SVGIG (reference sequence). The CDR3 extends over 14 amino acids. The V segment lost 5 bases and the J segment 8 bases; nucleotides outside the gene matches: 7. The CDR3 nucleotides are TGTGCCTGGGACAGGGGGGCCGGGTCCAACGTCCTGACTTTC. It specifies CAWDRGAGSNVLTF. The whole variable domain, filled in from reference TRBV30 and TRBJ2-6, reads SQTIHQWPATLVQPVGSPLSLECTVEGTSNPNLYWYRQAAGRGLQLLFYSVGIGQISSEVPQNLSASRPQDRQFILSSKKLLLSDSGFYLCAWDRGAGSNVLTFGAGSRLTVL.

The chain carries TRBV7-3 and TRBJ1-5, with D unresolved. CDR1 is SGHTA, CDR2 FQGTGA, per germline. This CDR3 contains 13 residues. Trimming took off 5 bases at V and 6 bases at J, with 11 bases between the two ends. The chain's CDR3 is CASSQDLGQPQHF. The DNA of the CDR3 is TGTGCCAGCAGCCAGGACTTGGGTCAGCCCCAGCATTTT.

The gene calls are TRBV11-1 and TRBJ2-1, with 11 bases lining up with TRBD2. Germline V gene sequence: CDR1 SGHAT, CDR2 FQDESV (reference sequence). Trimming cost V 8 bases and J 7 bases; bases outside gene matches: 4. This CDR3 comprises 13 residues. The CDR3 DNA is TGTGCCAGCGGGCGACTAGCGGGGAATGAGCAGTTCTTC. It yields the protein CASGRLAGNEQFF. Drawing the rest from reference TRBV11-1 and TRBJ2-1, the complete variable domain is EAEVAQSPRYKITEKSQAVAFWCDPISGHATLYWYRQILGQGPELLVQFQDESVVDDSQLPKDRFSAERLKGVDSTLKIQPAELGDSAMYLCASGRLAGNEQFFGPGTRLTVL.

The rearrangement uses TRBV4-1 and TRBJ1-3; 9 nucleotides match TRBD1. V trimming: 0 bases; J trimming: 8 bases; junction bases outside the gene matches: 5. From germline, CDR1 is MGHRA and CDR2 YSYEKL. This CDR3 has 15 amino acids. The CDR3: CASSQDRGQGYTIYF. As DNA, the CDR3 is TGCGCCAGCAGCCAAGATAGGGGACAGGGATACACCATATATTTT.